A single sample is the source of the 26 T cell receptor beta chains below, sequenced in a study of CD8+ T cells in alopecia areata. Sequencing relied on a cDNA template that was reverse transcribed from extracted RNA. Profiling relied on immunoSEQ multiplex PCR, and the TCRdb table lists in-frame clones only, not all of them. The sample lists 120,000 or so clones, 35% to 40% occurring once. Sequencing was done on a sample of CD4+ T cells sorted from blood. The receptor source for this set is a human donor with alopecia areata.

This rearrangement joins TRBV7-2 to TRBJ1-2; 9 bases match TRBD1. The CDR3 runs 16 residues. V lost 7 bases, J lost 7 bases, and 16 bases stayed unmatched. Per germline, CDR1 SGHTA and CDR2 FQGNSA. CDR3: CASNSQGARLVSGYTF. Written as DNA, the CDR3 is TGTGCCAGCAATTCACAGGGGGCGCGCCTTGTATCTGGCTACACCTTC.

The sample holds one count of this clone. The genes are TRBV30 and TRBJ1-5; D gene unclear. V was trimmed by 1 base and J by 1 base, leaving 17 bases between them. In germline, CDR1 is GTSNPN, CDR2 SVGIG (reference sequence). There are 17 residues in the CDR3. The chain's CDR3 is CAWSEWTGPRSNQPQHF. CDR3 coding DNA: TGTGCCTGGAGTGAATGGACGGGCCCTCGGAGCAATCAGCCCCAGCATTTT. The full variable domain, rest sourced from reference TRBV30 and TRBJ1-5, is SQTIHQWPATLVQPVGSPLSLECTVEGTSNPNLYWYRQAAGRGLQLLFYSVGIGQISSEVPQNLSASRPQDRQFILSSKKLLLSDSGFYLCAWSEWTGPRSNQPQHFGDGTRLSIL.

This chain joins TRBV5-1 and TRBJ2-2, with D possibly being TRBD2 (5 bases). The CDR3 runs 15 residues. V gave up 0 bases and J gave up 3 bases, with 9 bases separating them. The germline V gene has CDR1 SGHRS and CDR2 YFSETQ. This CDR3 reads CASSLDGRDTGELFF. CDR3 nucleotide sequence: TGCGCCAGCAGCTTGGACGGGCGGGACACCGGGGAGCTGTTTTTT.

The chain links TRBV27 to TRBJ1-2; the match to TRBD1 covers 8 bases. This CDR3 contains 16 residues. Germline V gene lookup returns CDR1 MNHEY and CDR2 SMNVEV (reference sequence). Trimming removed 0 bases from V and 5 bases from J; junction bases left unmatched: 8. The CDR3 sequence: CASSLSNNRGTYGYTF. Here the CDR3 DNA reads TGTGCCAGCAGTTTATCGAACAACAGGGGGACATATGGCTACACCTTC.

V is TRBV7-2 and J is TRBJ2-5; perhaps TRBD1 as D (5 bases). Trimming shortened V by 2 bases and J by 4 bases, and 11 bases separated the two germline ends. There are 14 residues in the CDR3. Germline V gene sequence: CDR1 SGHTA, CDR2 FQGNSA. CDR3 protein: CASSLLGQGETQYF. DNA of the CDR3: TGTGCCAGCAGCTTATTAGGTCAGGGAGAGACCCAGTACTTC.

This clone was seen a single time. J is TRBJ2-3 and V is TRBV7-7; 12 bases map to TRBD1. The J segment lost 4 bases and the V segment lost 9 bases, leaving 5 bases of the junction unmatched. CDR1 and CDR2 from the germline V gene are SSHAT and FNYEAQ (reference sequence). The CDR3 length is 14 residues. In DNA, the CDR3 is TGTGCCAGTGGGACAGGGGGCGCAGCAGATACGCAGTATTTT. It codes for CASGTGGAADTQYF.

V usage is TRBV11-2 and J usage is TRBJ2-1, with unresolved D. CDR1 is SGHAT, CDR2 FQNNGV, per germline. The CDR3 is 14 residues long. V gave up 5 bases and J gave up 0 bases, with 8 bases separating them. The CDR3 nucleotides are TGTGCCAGCAGCCCCCTACGCTCCTACAATGAGCAGTTCTTC. It encodes CASSPLRSYNEQFF.

The chain is built from TRBV9 and TRBJ2-4, with a possible D match to TRBD1 (5 bases). The germline V gene encodes CDR1 SGDLS and CDR2 YYNGEE. This CDR3 spans 12 amino acids. Trimming stripped 3 bases from V and 7 bases from J, with 8 bases between. CDR3 sequence (DNA): TGTGCCAGCAGCGGAGACAGTAACATTCAGTACTTC. Residues: CASSGDSNIQYF. Drawing the rest from reference TRBV9 and TRBJ2-4, the complete variable domain is DSGVTQTPKHLITATGQRVTLRCSPRSGDLSVYWYQQSLDQGLQFLIQYYNGEERAKGNILERFSAQQFPDLHSELNLSSLELGDSALYFCASSGDSNIQYFGAGTRLSVL.

The chain has TRBV2 and TRBJ2-7, with a possible D match to TRBD1 (5 bases). Germline CDR1 is SNHLY and CDR2 is FYNNEI. Trimming removed 6 bases from V and 2 bases from J, with 11 bases in between. CDR3 length equals 13 residues. CDR3 bases: TGTGCCAGCAGCAGGGTCGGTCCCTACGAGCAGTACTTC. It yields the protein CASSRVGPYEQYF.

This rearrangement joins TRBV29-1 to TRBJ1-2, with D tentatively TRBD1 (5 bases). Germline CDR1 reads SQVTM; CDR2 reads ANQGSEA. Deletions cut 2 bases from V and 4 bases from J, with 11 bases between. The CDR3 length is 13 residues. Here the CDR3 reads CSVESDRLYGYTF. The CDR3 DNA reads TGCAGCGTTGAATCAGACAGACTCTATGGCTACACCTTC.

This chain's CDR3 is CASSLRQGQETQYF. CDR3 bases: TGCGCCAGCAGCTTAAGACAGGGTCAAGAGACCCAGTACTTC. The chain has TRBV5-1 and TRBJ2-5, with TRBD1 identical over 7 bases. The germline V gene encodes CDR1 SGHRS and CDR2 YFSETQ. Trimming took 2 bases from V and 2 from J; bases not matched to a gene: 3. The length of the CDR3 is 14 residues.

This clone was detected only a few times. CDR3 in amino acids: CASTPDSYGYTF. DNA of the CDR3: TGTGCCAGCACCCCGGACAGCTATGGCTACACCTTC. The chain combines TRBV27 with TRBJ1-2; TRBD1 might be the D (6 bases). This CDR3 has 12 amino acids. Germline V gives CDR1 MNHEY, CDR2 SMNVEV (reference sequence). Trimming took off 7 bases at V and 4 bases at J, with 10 bases between the two ends.

The chain recombines TRBV4-3 with TRBJ1-6; D gene ambiguous. V was trimmed by 0 bases and J by 4 bases, leaving 13 bases between them. The CDR3 loop spans 17 amino acids. Germline V gene lookup returns CDR1 LGHNA and CDR2 YSLEER. The CDR3 protein is CASSQDFGSRYNSPLHF. As DNA, the CDR3 is TGCGCCAGCAGCCAAGATTTTGGGTCGCGGTATAATTCACCCCTCCACTTT.

Only a few counts were recorded for this clone. The V and J genes are TRBV5-1 and TRBJ1-2, with D tentatively TRBD1 (5 bases). This CDR3 spans 14 amino acids. The germline V and J ends were trimmed by 0 bases and 4 bases, with 10 bases remaining between them. Germline assignment: CDR1 SGHRS and CDR2 YFSETQ. The CDR3 sequence: CASSLAGGGYGYTF. The CDR3 nucleotides read TGCGCCAGCAGCTTGGCTGGGGGAGGCTATGGCTACACCTTC.

This clone has a single count. The chain joins TRBV25-1 to TRBJ2-7; possibly TRBD1 or TRBD2 for D (5 bases each). The V gene's germline CDR1 is MGHDK and CDR2 SYGVNS. This CDR3 is built from 14 residues. V shed 7 bases and J shed 7 bases, with 20 bases lying between them. The CDR3 sequence: CASTRSGRPAEQYF. As DNA, the CDR3 is TGTGCCAGCACCCGATCGGGACGCCCGGCGGAGCAGTACTTC.

The rearrangement uses TRBV29-1 and TRBJ1-1, with 8 bases lining up with TRBD1. The CDR3 has 15 amino acids. The germline gives CDR1 SQVTM, CDR2 ANQGSEA. Trimming at V came to 6 bases and at J to 0 bases, leaving 9 bases not matched to a gene. The CDR3 spells CSVVRQGIMNTEAFF. Written as DNA, the CDR3 is TGCAGCGTCGTAAGACAGGGGATAATGAACACTGAAGCTTTCTTT. The variable domain in full, with the rest retrieved from reference TRBV29-1 and TRBJ1-1, is SAVISQKPSRDICQRGTSLTIQCQVDSQVTMMFWYRQQPGQSLTLIATANQGSEATYESGFVIDKFPISRPNLTFSTLTVSNMSPEDSSIYLCSVVRQGIMNTEAFFGQGTRLTVV.

The chain uses TRBV18 and TRBJ2-5, with a possible D match to TRBD2 (6 bases). The CDR3 covers 13 residues. Trimming shortened V by 4 bases and J by 2 bases, and 8 bases separated the two germline ends. Per the germline V gene, CDR1 is KGHSH and CDR2 is LQKENI. The CDR3 DNA sequence: TGTGCCAGCTCACGCAGCGGGCAAGAGACCCAGTACTTC. Translation gives CASSRSGQETQYF.

This clone showed up just a few times. This chain uses TRBV27 with TRBJ2-6; 7 bases fit TRBD1. Looked up from germline, CDR1 is MNHEY and CDR2 is SMNVEV (reference sequence). The CDR3 is 17 residues long. J lost 2 bases, V lost 2 bases, and 6 bases had no gene match. This CDR3 reads CASSLPRQGTGANVLTF. The DNA of the CDR3 is TGTGCCAGCAGTTTACCCCGACAGGGAACTGGGGCCAACGTCCTGACTTTC.

This clone turned up a few times. The J gene is TRBJ2-1, the V gene TRBV6-4; 13 bases match TRBD2. Germline V gives CDR1 MRHNA, CDR2 SNTAGT. V gave up 3 bases and J gave up 4 bases; unmatched junction bases: 6. CDR3 length equals 17 residues. The chain's CDR3 is CASSDHGGLAGYNEQFF. The CDR3 bases are TGTGCCAGCAGTGATCATGGGGGACTAGCGGGATACAATGAGCAGTTCTTC.

As concerns this clone: A junction boundary mismatches the germline segment, possibly from a read error. This sequence joins TRBV30 and TRBJ2-7; D not resolved. Germline CDR1 and CDR2: GTSNPN and SVGIG (reference sequence). CDR3 size: 15 residues. DNA of the CDR3: TGTGCCTGGAGTGGATGGCCTAACGCCCCCTACGAGCAATACTTC. Protein: CAWSGWPNAPYEQYF.

There are a few counts of this clone. The chain is built from TRBV9 and TRBJ2-5; 7 nucleotides line up with TRBD2. Trimming at V came to 0 bases and at J to 2 bases, leaving 4 bases not matched to a gene. Looked up from germline, CDR1 is SGDLS and CDR2 is YYNGEE. The CDR3 is 15 residues long. The CDR3 sequence: CASSVGTREQETQYF. The CDR3 nucleotides are TGTGCCAGCAGCGTAGGGACTAGAGAGCAAGAGACCCAGTACTTC.

This clone has only a few counts. The gene calls are TRBV29-1 and TRBJ2-5; D not certain. Germline CDR1 and CDR2: SQVTM and ANQGSEA. This CDR3 region has 12 residues. The V end lost 4 bases, the J end lost 5 bases, and 11 bases lay between the germline ends. CDR3 nucleotide sequence: TGCAGCGTTGTATCGATAGGCGAGACCCAGTACTTC. It codes for CSVVSIGETQYF.

The chain recombines TRBV5-1 with TRBJ2-7; D is possibly TRBD2 (6 bases). This CDR3 region has 16 residues. Germline lookup yields CDR1 SGHRS and CDR2 YFSETQ. V gave up 5 bases and J gave up 3 bases, with 21 bases separating them. The CDR3 DNA reads as TGCGCCAGCAGGGAAAACTTAGTCCCGGGGGTCTACGAGCAGTACTTC. It translates to CASRENLVPGVYEQYF. The full variable domain, rest sourced from reference TRBV5-1 and TRBJ2-7, is KAGVTQTPRYLIKTRGQQVTLSCSPISGHRSVSWYQQTPGQGLQFLFEYFSETQRNKGNFPGRFSGRQFSNSRSEMNVSTLELGDSALYLCASRENLVPGVYEQYFGPGTRLTVT.

The chain joins TRBV5-1 to TRBJ1-2; D not certain. CDR3 length equals 13 residues. Trimming took 0 bases from V and 8 from J, leaving 11 bases between them. Germline lookup yields CDR1 SGHRS and CDR2 YFSETQ. The DNA for the CDR3 is TGCGCCAGCAGCTTGGAGTTAGGGCGCGGCTACACCTTC. It encodes CASSLELGRGYTF.

The chain uses TRBV23-1 and TRBJ1-1; a possible D gene is TRBD1 (5 bases). TRBV23-1 is an ORF, with its function uncertain. V shed 1 base and J shed 4 bases, with 19 bases lying between them. The CDR3 extends over 17 amino acids. CDR3 region: CASSQLPPAVQGTEAFF. CDR3 DNA sequence: TGCGCCAGCAGTCAATTGCCCCCCGCGGTCCAGGGCACTGAAGCTTTCTTT.

The V call is TRBV4-1, the J call TRBJ2-5; D is ambiguous. In germline, CDR1 is MGHRA, CDR2 YSYEKL. The V end lost 0 bases, the J end lost 4 bases, and 9 bases lay between the germline ends. The CDR3 runs to 14 residues. DNA for the CDR3: TGCGCCAGCAGCCAAGATTGGGTGAGAGAGACCCAGTACTTC. Translating gives CASSQDWVRETQYF.